This TCR beta chain comes out of a study of blood T cells in healthy people across ages. In its sample, this clonotype was seen a few times. A second about 7 to 12 cycle PCR used barcoded and J-beta primers. TCRdb processed the 5' RACE reads anew with MiXCR; each CDR3 protein has one entry. The repertoire has about 1,000,000 distinct CDR3 sequences, 45% of them found once; the top ten carry approximately 17%. CDR3 length: 16 amino acids. V shed 5 bases, J shed 5 bases, and the junction held 9 bases outside the gene matches. The germline gives CDR1 MNHEY, CDR2 SMNVEV (reference sequence). The J gene is TRBJ2-1, the V gene TRBV27; 10 bases line up with TRBD2. The source of this sequence is a woman aged 60-70 years in good health. What was sequenced was blood. The CDR3 is CASSRPLAGAHNEQFF. The CDR3 DNA sequence: TGTGCCAGCAGTAGACCGCTAGCGGGAGCCCACAATGAGCAGTTCTTC.